Described below is a single T cell receptor beta chain sequence and its context. No antigen is known for it. These data come from a study of T cells after yellow fever vaccination. Overall study findings and caveats: Secondary responses were weaker yet peaked faster, day 5 versus 15. The presence of abundant clonotypes contaminating from the bulk population was possible in FACS-sorted repertoires.

The V and J ends lost 7 bases and 2 bases respectively, with 17 bases between them. Per germline, CDR1 SQVTM and CDR2 ANQGSEA. There are 14 residues in the CDR3. Template switching with 5'RACE generated the TCR cDNA and added a universal primer site and UMIs. In TCRdb, the 5' RACE reads were re-called with MiXCR into one record per CDR3 protein. The sample holds more than 95,000 distinct CDR3 sequences, over 12% seen once. The chain uses TRBV29-1 and TRBJ1-2, with D maybe TRBD1 (5 bases). The input for sequencing was CD8+ T cells sorted from PBMCs, taken 5 days after the yellow fever booster vaccination. The sequence derives from a man aged 18 to 30 who received the YFV17D yellow fever vaccine. Here the CDR3 reads CSAARRGRNYGYTF. DNA for the CDR3: TGCAGCGCCGCTCGAAGGGGACGGAACTATGGCTACACCTTC.